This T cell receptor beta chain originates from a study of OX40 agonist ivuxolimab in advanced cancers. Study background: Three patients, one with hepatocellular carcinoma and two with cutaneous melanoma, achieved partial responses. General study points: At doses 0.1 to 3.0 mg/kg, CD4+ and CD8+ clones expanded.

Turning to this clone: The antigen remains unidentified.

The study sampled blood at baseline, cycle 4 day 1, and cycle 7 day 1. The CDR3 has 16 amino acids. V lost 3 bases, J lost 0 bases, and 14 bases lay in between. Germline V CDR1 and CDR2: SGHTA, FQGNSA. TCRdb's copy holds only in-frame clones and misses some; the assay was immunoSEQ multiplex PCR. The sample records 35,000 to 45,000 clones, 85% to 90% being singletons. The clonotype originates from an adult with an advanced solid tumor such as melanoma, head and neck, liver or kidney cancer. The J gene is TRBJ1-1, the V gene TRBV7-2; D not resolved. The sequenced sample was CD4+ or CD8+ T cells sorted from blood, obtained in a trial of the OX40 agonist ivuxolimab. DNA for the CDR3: TGTGCCAGCAGCTTTCCAGGCTCCACCATGAACACTGAAGCTTTCTTT. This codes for CASSFPGSTMNTEAFF.